A selection of T cell receptor beta chains follows, all from one sample in a study of OX40 agonist ivuxolimab in advanced cancers. The table came from immunoSEQ multiplex PCR; TCRdb's copy has only in-frame clones and leaves some out. The sample shows 65,000 to 75,000 clones, approximately 87% of them seen only once. The sample in question was CD4+ or CD8+ T cells sorted from blood, obtained in a trial of the OX40 agonist ivuxolimab. The receptor source for this set is an adult with an advanced solid tumor such as melanoma, head and neck, liver or kidney cancer. The CDR3 runs from the conserved cysteine through the conserved F or W. The order of the fields is clone size, J gene, V gene, D gene, CDR3 DNA, CDR3 protein. A D gene is named only where the DNA matches it firmly. Part of the rows lack a size; the others show once, few, many or a class for expanded clones.

NA TRBJ2-1 TRBV7-9 TRBD1 TGTGCCAGCAGCTCACCGGCGACAGGGTGGGACAATGAGCAGTTCTTC CASSSPATGWDNEQFF
NA TRBJ2-1 TRBV9 NA TGTGCCAGCAGCAACCAGGGATACAATGAGCAGTTCTTC CASSNQGYNEQFF
NA TRBJ1-5 TRBV2 NA TGTGCCAGCACCGACCAAGGGAATCAGCCCCAGCATTTT CASTDQGNQPQHF
few TRBJ1-5 TRBV7-9 NA TGTGCCAGCAGCATTCCAGGGGAGGGACAGCCCCAGCATTTT CASSIPGEGQPQHF
NA TRBJ2-1 TRBV19 TRBD1 TGTGCCAGTAGTATCCGTTTCCTCGCTTTAGACAGGGGACTCTACAATGAGCAGTTCTTC CASSIRFLALDRGLYNEQFF
NA TRBJ2-7 TRBV25-1 TRBD2 TGTGCCAGCAGTGAATCCGGAGCGGGGACGGGCTACGAGCAGTACTTC CASSESGAGTGYEQYF
NA TRBJ2-7 TRBV7-3 NA TGTGCCAGCAGCTCCAAGGAAATGGACGAGCAGTACTTC CASSSKEMDEQYF
NA TRBJ2-1 TRBV9 TRBD1 TGTGCCAGCAGCCCTCGGACAGGGACCCACCACAATGAGCAGTTCTTC CASSPRTGTHHNEQFF
NA TRBJ1-1 TRBV6-6 NA TGTGCCAGCAGTTACTCACGCCGGGGGGACACTGAAGCTTTCTTT CASSYSRRGDTEAFF
NA TRBJ2-5 TRBV28 TRBD1 TGTGCCAGCAGTTTGGGACAGGGGACCTACCAAGAGACCCAGTACTTC CASSLGQGTYQETQYF
NA TRBJ2-3 TRBV28 NA TGTGCCAGCAGTTCACCGCCTTCCCTAGCAGATACGCAGTATTTT CASSSPPSLADTQYF
NA TRBJ1-6 TRBV5-6 NA TGTGCCAGCAGCTTCCGGACGGTATCTTTTAATTCACCCCTCCACTTT CASSFRTVSFNSPLHF
NA TRBJ1-3 TRBV5-4 TRBD1 TGTGCCAGCAGCTCACAGGGGTCCATCGCTGGAAACACCATATATTTT CASSSQGSIAGNTIYF
NA TRBJ1-4 TRBV27 NA TGTGCCAGCAGTCCAGGGATCCCTAATGAAAAACTGTTTTTT CASSPGIPNEKLFF
NA TRBJ1-1 TRBV5-5 NA TGTGCCAGCAGCTTCCAGGGGAACACTGAAGCTTTCTTT CASSFQGNTEAFF
NA TRBJ1-1 TRBV11-2 NA TGTGCCAGCAGCCGACAAAACGCCGTGCCTGAAGCTTTCTTT CASSRQNAVPEAFF